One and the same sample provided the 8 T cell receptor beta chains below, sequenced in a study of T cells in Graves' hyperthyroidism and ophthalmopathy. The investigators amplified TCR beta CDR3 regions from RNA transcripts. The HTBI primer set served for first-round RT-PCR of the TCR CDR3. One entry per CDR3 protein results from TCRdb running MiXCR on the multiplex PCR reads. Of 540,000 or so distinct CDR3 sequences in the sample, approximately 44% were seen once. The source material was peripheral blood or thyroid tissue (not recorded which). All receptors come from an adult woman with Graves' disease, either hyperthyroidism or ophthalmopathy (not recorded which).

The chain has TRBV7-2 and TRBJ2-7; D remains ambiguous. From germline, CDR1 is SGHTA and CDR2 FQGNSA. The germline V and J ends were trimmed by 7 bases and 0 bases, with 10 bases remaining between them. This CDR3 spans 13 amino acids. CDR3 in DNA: TGTGCCAGCATCCTGACCCGCTCCTACGAGCAGTACTTC. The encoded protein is CASILTRSYEQYF.

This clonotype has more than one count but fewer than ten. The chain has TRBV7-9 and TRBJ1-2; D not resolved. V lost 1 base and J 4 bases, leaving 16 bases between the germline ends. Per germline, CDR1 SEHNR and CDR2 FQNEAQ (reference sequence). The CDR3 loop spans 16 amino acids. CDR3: CASSLDGRQDAYGYTF. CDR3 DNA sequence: TGTGCCAGCAGCTTAGATGGCCGACAAGATGCCTATGGCTACACCTTC.

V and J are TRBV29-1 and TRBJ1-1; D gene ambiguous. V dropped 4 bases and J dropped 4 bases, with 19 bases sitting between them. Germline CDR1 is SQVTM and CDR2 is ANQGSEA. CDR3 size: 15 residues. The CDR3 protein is CSVGYTGKAGTEAFF. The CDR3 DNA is TGCAGCGTTGGATATACGGGGAAGGCTGGCACTGAAGCTTTCTTT.

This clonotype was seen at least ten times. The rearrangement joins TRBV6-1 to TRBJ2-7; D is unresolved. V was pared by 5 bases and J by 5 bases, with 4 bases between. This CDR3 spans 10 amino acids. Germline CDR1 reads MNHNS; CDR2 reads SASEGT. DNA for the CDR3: TGTGCCAGCAGTCGTAACGAGCAGTACTTC. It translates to CASSRNEQYF.

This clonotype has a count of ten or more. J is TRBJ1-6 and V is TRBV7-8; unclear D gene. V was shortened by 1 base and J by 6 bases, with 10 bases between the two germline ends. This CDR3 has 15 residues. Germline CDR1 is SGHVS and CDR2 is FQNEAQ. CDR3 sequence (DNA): TGTGCCAGCAGCTTAGAAGGAGGGTTTAATTCACCCCTCCACTTT. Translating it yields CASSLEGGFNSPLHF.

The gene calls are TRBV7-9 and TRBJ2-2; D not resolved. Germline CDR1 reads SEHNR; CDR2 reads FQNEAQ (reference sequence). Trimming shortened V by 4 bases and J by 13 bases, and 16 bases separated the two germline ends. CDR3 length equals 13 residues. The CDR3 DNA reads TGTGCCAGCAGCTCTTCGCATGACGGGTGGCTGTTTTTT. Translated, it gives CASSSSHDGWLFF.

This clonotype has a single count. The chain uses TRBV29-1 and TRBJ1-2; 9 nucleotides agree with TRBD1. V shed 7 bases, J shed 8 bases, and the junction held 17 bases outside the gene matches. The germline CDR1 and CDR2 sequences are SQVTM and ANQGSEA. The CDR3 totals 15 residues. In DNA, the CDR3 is TGCAGCGAACACCCGGAGACAGGGGGGCAAGGGGGCTACACCTTC. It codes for CSEHPETGGQGGYTF.

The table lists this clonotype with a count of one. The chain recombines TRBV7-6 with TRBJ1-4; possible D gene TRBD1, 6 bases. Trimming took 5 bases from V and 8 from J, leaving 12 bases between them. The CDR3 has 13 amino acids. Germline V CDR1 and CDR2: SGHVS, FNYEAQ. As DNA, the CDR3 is TGTGCCAGCAGCCAGGGGCGGGGAGAAAAACTGTTTTTT. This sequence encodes CASSQGRGEKLFF.